A selection of T cell receptor beta chains follows, all from one sample in a study of low-dose radiotherapy and immunotherapy resistance in tumors. TCRdb fed the reads into MiXCR, producing one record per CDR3 protein. The sample lists 65,000 to 95,000 distinct CDR3 sequences, 15% to 20% occurring once. The material was PBMCs, obtained before treatment. Receptors were obtained from a male donor with prostate cancer. Each CDR3 is given with its conserved first and last residue. Each record gives: J gene, V gene, CDR3 length, CDR3 protein.

TRBJ2-1 | TRBV15 | 14 | CATSRDVARNEQFF
TRBJ2-3 | TRBV7-9 | 15 | CASSTPSGLTDTQYF
TRBJ1-5 | TRBV20-1 | 15 | CSASSGALSNQPQHF
TRBJ2-3 | TRBV9 | 17 | CASSKGTSGGLDGTQYF
TRBJ2-1 | TRBV19 | 12 | CASSMGVHEQFF
TRBJ2-5 | TRBV21-1 | 14 | CASSGRDGQETQYF
TRBJ2-2 | TRBV29-1 | 15 | CSAGTSGAQAGELFF
TRBJ2-5 | TRBV7-2 | 14 | CASNYGGWGETQYF
TRBJ2-5 | TRBV21-1 | 13 | CASSKEPQETQYF
TRBJ2-7 | TRBV20-1 | 14 | CSAIRGQGAYEQYF
TRBJ2-5 | TRBV6-6 | 13 | CASSFRGQETQYF
TRBJ2-7 | TRBV20-1 | 16 | CSARPGLAGETYEQYF
TRBJ1-3 | TRBV10-3 | 14 | CAIIQTGNGNTIYF
TRBJ2-7 | TRBV26 | 13 | CASSLSGVYEQYF
TRBJ2-7 | TRBV21-1 | 16 | CASSKAREGLSYEQYF
TRBJ2-6 | TRBV30 | 15 | CAWRKYGSGANVLTF
TRBJ2-7 | TRBV20-1 | 15 | CSARGRGTALKEQYF
TRBJ2-7 | TRBV29-1 | 14 | CSVDTSGRASEQYF
TRBJ1-2 | TRBV5-1 | 13 | CASSLEFNYGYTF
TRBJ1-1 | TRBV5-1 | 15 | CASSLGAVGHTEAFF
TRBJ2-5 | TRBV6-2/TRBV6-3 | 13 | CASSPGTSETQYF
TRBJ2-1 | TRBV25-1 | 13 | CASSGGRYNEQFF
TRBJ2-5 | TRBV7-6 | 16 | CASSLAGLARQETQYF
TRBJ2-1 | TRBV6-2/TRBV6-3 | 15 | CASRGGGSYGNEQFF
TRBJ2-2 | TRBV5-1 | 17 | CASSLVGLNLDTGELFF
TRBJ2-3 | TRBV7-8 | 15 | CASSSTTVSTDTQYF
TRBJ2-1 | TRBV5-1 | 17 | CASSVKPGPGGVNEQFF
TRBJ1-5 | TRBV28 | 14 | CASSLRDTAPPQHF
TRBJ2-3 | TRBV5-5 | 13 | CASSIQPTDTQYF
TRBJ1-1 | TRBV5-5 | 15 | CASSSAGTGNTEAFF
TRBJ2-2 | TRBV20-1 | 16 | CSARDGRIANTGELFF
TRBJ2-7 | TRBV5-3 | 15 | CASTPRTTSSYEQYF
TRBJ2-3 | TRBV20-1 | 12 | CSAREFLDTQYF
TRBJ2-7 | TRBV5-1 | 13 | CASSLLAPYEQYF
TRBJ2-2 | TRBV7-9 | 16 | CASSFLSLLNTGELFF
TRBJ1-1 | TRBV30 | 14 | CAWTRTVKNTEAFF
TRBJ1-2 | TRBV7-2 | 18 | CASSGGGSRDRGRGGYTF
TRBJ1-5 | TRBV4-1 | 15 | CASSLEGRVEQPQHF
TRBJ2-1 | TRBV7-6 | 19 | CASSAGSSGTSGRSGEQFF
TRBJ1-1 | TRBV3-1 | 19 | CASSQDWGQGVSLNTEAFF
TRBJ1-1 | TRBV6-5 | 11 | CASKSRVDAFF
TRBJ2-1 | TRBV5-1 | 16 | CASSLEGGNPYNEQFF
TRBJ2-5 | TRBV6-6 | 15 | CASSYSSLAGETQYF
TRBJ2-1 | TRBV4-1 | 12 | CASSHVGPEQFF
TRBJ2-5 | TRBV20-1 | 11 | CSVFTGETQYF
TRBJ2-5 | TRBV30 | 15 | CAWSSTGTPAETQYF
TRBJ2-7 | TRBV5-1 | 15 | CASSQRQWDSYEQYF
TRBJ2-7 | TRBV27 | 14 | CASSELGVGHEQYF
TRBJ1-2 | TRBV29-1 | 14 | CSGQTENTNYGYTF
TRBJ1-4 | TRBV28 | 14 | CASSSRLGFEKLFF
TRBJ2-7 | TRBV30 | 13 | CAWSITGPYEQYF
TRBJ2-3 | TRBV20-1 | 12 | CSARRGQDTQYF
TRBJ2-5 | TRBV29-1 | 14 | CSVDTGGNRETQYF